Presented here are 6 T cell receptor beta chains from one specimen sequenced in a study of cytomegalovirus exposure and HLA in healthy donors. The assay was immunoSEQ multiplex PCR, and TCRdb's table has in-frame clones only and misses some. The sample lists around 120,000 clones; more than 70% were seen once. Sequencing was performed on PBMCs. These receptors were collected from a man aged 18 to 29 in good health and CMV-seronegative.

This clone was recorded a few times. V and J are TRBV27 and TRBJ1-2; tentative D call: TRBD1 (5 bases). V shed 4 bases and J shed 3 bases, with 9 bases lying between them. Germline V gives CDR1 MNHEY, CDR2 SMNVEV (reference sequence). This CDR3 spans 13 amino acids. The CDR3 here is CASSSTAHYGYTF. CDR3 coding DNA: TGTGCCAGCAGTTCGACAGCACACTATGGCTACACCTTC.

This sequence joins TRBV27 and TRBJ2-1; 9 bases match TRBD1. Germline-derived CDR1 and CDR2 are MNHEY and SMNVEV (reference sequence). CDR3 length: 17 residues. V dropped 2 bases and J dropped 1; count of bases not matched to a gene: 6. DNA of the CDR3: TGTGCCAGCAGTTTAGTCCGGACAGGGGTTTCCTACAATGAGCAGTTCTTC. Translated, it gives CASSLVRTGVSYNEQFF.

This chain connects TRBV5-1 to TRBJ2-1, with TRBD2 identical over 12 bases. The V segment lost 1 base and the J segment 8 bases; nucleotides outside the gene matches: 7. The CDR3 loop spans 16 amino acids. Germline V CDR1 and CDR2: SGHRS, YFSETQ. The chain's CDR3 is CASSLISSGGVYEQFF. CDR3 DNA: TGCGCCAGCAGCTTGATCTCTAGCGGGGGGGTATATGAGCAGTTCTTC.

The V and J genes are TRBV1 and TRBJ2-2; no DNA check was done on the table's D call, TRBD1. TRBV1 is a listed pseudogene. The CDR3 has 17 residues. The CDR3 DNA follows: TGCACCAGCGTCCGACAGGGGGCGGTCGCGAACACCGGGGAGCTGTTTTTT. This codes for CTSVRQGAVANTGELFF.

Only a few counts were recorded for this clone. The rearrangement uses TRBV6-1 and TRBJ1-2; TRBD1 is a possible D gene (5 bases). With 7 bases removed from V and 8 bases from J, the gap between germline ends came to 23 bases. The CDR3 consists of 15 residues. Germline V lookup: CDR1 MNHNS, CDR2 SASEGT. CDR3 protein: CASTDTRTAPGGYTF. The DNA for the CDR3 is TGTGCCAGCACGGATACCCGGACCGCACCAGGGGGCTACACCTTC.

This clone was found once. The CDR3 here is CASSQGAMNTEAFF. CDR3 DNA sequence: TGTGCCAGCAGCCAGGGGGCCATGAACACTGAAGCTTTCTTT. This chain connects TRBV6-5 to TRBJ1-1; 8 nucleotides match TRBD1. Looked up from germline, CDR1 is MNHEY and CDR2 is SVGAGI. This CDR3 has 14 amino acids. V dropped 6 bases and J dropped 0; count of bases not matched to a gene: 3.